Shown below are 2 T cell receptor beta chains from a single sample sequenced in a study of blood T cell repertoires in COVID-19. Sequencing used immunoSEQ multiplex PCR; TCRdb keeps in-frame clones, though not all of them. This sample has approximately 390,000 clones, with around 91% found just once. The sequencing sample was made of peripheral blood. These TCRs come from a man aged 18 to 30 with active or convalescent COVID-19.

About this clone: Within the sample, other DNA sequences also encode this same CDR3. The CDR3 nucleotides read TGTGCCAGCAGCCGCGGGAGGAATCAGCCCCAGCATTTT. This sequence encodes CASSRGRNQPQHF. The chain joins TRBV6-5 to TRBJ1-5; D is unresolved. Looked up from germline, CDR1 is MNHEY and CDR2 is SVGAGI. The V gene lost 6 bases and the J gene lost 4 bases, with 10 bases spanning the gap. The CDR3 is 13 residues long.

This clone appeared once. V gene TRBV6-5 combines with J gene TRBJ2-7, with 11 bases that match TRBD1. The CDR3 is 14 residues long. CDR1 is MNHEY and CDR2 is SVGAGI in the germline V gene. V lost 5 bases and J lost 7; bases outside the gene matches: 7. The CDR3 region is CASSRGDRGWEQYF. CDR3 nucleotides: TGTGCCAGCAGTCGGGGGGACAGGGGGTGGGAGCAGTACTTC.